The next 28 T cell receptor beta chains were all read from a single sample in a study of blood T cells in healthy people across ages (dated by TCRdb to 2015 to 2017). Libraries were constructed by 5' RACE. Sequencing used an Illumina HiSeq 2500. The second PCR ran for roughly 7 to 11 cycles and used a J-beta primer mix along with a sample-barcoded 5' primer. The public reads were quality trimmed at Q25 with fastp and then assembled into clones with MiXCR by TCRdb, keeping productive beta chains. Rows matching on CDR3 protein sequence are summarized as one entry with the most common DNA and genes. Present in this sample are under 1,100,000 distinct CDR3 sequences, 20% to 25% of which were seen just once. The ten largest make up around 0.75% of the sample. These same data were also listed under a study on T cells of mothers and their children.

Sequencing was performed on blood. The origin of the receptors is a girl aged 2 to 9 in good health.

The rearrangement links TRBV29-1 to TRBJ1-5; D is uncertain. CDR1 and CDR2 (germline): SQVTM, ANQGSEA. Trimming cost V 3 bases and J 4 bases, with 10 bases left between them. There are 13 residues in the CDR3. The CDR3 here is CSVEDGMNQPQHF. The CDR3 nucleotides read TGCAGCGTTGAGGATGGGATGAATCAGCCCCAGCATTTT.

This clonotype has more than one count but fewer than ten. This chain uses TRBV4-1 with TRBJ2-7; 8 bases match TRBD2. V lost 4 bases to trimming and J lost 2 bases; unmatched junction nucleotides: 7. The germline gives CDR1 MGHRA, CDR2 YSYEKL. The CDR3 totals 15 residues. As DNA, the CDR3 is TGCGCCAGCAGCCCCTTAGCGGGAAAGACCTACGAGCAGTACTTC. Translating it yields CASSPLAGKTYEQYF.

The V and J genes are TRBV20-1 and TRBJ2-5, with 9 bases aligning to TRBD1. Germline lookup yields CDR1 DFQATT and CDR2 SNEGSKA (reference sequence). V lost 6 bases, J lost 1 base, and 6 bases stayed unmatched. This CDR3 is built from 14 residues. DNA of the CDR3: TGCAGTGCGGGACAGGGTCTTATCCAAGAGACCCAGTACTTC. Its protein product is CSAGQGLIQETQYF.

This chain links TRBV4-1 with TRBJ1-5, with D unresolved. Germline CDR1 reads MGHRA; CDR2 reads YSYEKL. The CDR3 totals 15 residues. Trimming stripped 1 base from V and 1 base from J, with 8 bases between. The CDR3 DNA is TGCGCCAGCAGCCAAGCAAGTGGGAGCAATCAGCCCCAGCATTTT. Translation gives CASSQASGSNQPQHF.

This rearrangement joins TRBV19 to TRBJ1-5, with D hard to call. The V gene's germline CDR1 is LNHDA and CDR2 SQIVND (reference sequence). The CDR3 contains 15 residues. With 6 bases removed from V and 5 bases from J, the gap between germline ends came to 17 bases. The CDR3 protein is CASSFDYVGYQPQHF. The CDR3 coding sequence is TGTGCCAGTAGCTTCGATTACGTCGGGTATCAGCCCCAGCATTTT.

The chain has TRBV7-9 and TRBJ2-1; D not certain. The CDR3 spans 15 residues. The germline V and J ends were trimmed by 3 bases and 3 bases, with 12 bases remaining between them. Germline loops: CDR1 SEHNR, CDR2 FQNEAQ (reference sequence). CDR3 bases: TGTGCCAGCAGCTTCGAGCAGGAGCTCTACAATGAGCAGTTCTTC. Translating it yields CASSFEQELYNEQFF.

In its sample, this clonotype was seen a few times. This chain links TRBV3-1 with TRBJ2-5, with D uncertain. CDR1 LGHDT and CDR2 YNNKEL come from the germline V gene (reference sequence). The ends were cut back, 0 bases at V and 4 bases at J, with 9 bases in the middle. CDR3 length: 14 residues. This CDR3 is CASSQDFGPETQYF. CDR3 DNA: TGTGCCAGCAGCCAAGATTTCGGGCCAGAGACCCAGTACTTC.

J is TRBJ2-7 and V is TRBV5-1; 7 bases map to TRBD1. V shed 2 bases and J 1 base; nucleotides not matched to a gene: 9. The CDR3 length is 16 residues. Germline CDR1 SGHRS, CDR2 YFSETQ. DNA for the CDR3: TGCGCCAGCAGCTTTCACAGGGGTAGAAGGTCCTACGAGCAGTACTTC. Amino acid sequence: CASSFHRGRRSYEQYF. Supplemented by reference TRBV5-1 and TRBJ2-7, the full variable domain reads KAGVTQTPRYLIKTRGQQVTLSCSPISGHRSVSWYQQTPGQGLQFLFEYFSETQRNKGNFPGRFSGRQFSNSRSEMNVSTLELGDSALYLCASSFHRGRRSYEQYFGPGTRLTVT.

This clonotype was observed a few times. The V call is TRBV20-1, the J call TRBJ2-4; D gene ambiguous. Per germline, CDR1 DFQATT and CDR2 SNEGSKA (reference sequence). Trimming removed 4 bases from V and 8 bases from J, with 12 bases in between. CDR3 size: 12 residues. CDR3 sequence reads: CSATTGSYIQYF. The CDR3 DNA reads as TGCAGTGCTACCACCGGTAGTTACATTCAGTACTTC.

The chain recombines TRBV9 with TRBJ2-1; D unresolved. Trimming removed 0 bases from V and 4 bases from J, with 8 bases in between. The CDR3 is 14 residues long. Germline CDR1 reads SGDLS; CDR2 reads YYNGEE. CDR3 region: CASSVASEYNEQFF. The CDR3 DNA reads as TGTGCCAGCAGCGTAGCTTCAGAGTACAATGAGCAGTTCTTC. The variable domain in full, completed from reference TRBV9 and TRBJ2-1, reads DSGVTQTPKHLITATGQRVTLRCSPRSGDLSVYWYQQSLDQGLQFLIQYYNGEERAKGNILERFSAQQFPDLHSELNLSSLELGDSALYFCASSVASEYNEQFFGPGTRLTVL.

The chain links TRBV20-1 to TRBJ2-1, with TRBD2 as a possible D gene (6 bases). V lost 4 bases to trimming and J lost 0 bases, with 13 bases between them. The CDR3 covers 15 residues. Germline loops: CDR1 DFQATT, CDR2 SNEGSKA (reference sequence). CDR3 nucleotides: TGCAGTGCTATGCTACCCGGGAGCTCCTACAATGAGCAGTTCTTC. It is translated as CSAMLPGSSYNEQFF.

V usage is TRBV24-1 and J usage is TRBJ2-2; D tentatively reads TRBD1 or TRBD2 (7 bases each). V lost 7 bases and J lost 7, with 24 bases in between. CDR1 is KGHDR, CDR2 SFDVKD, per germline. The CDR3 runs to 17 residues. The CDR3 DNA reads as TGTGCCACCAGCGAACCCTTCCCCCCAGGGGGGGACGGGGAGCTGTTTTTT. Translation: CATSEPFPPGGDGELFF.

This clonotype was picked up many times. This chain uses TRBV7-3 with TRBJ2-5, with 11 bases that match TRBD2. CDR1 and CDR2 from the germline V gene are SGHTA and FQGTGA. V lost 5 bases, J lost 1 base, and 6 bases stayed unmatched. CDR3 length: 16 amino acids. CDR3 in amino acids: CASSRHGTSGQETQYF. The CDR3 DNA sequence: TGTGCCAGCAGCCGACACGGGACTAGCGGCCAAGAGACCCAGTACTTC.

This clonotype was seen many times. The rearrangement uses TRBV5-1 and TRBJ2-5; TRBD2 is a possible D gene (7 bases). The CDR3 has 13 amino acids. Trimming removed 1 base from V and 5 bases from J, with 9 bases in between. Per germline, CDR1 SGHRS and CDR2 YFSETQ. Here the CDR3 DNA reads TGCGCCAGCAGCTTGCGGGGGGCGGAGACCCAGTACTTC. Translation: CASSLRGAETQYF.

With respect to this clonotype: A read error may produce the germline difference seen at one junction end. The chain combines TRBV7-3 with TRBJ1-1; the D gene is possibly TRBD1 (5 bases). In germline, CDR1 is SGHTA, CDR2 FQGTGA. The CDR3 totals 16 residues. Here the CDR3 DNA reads TGTGCCAGCAGCTTAAGGTCAGGGACTCCGAACACTGAAGCTTCCTTT. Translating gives CASSLRSGTPNTEASF.

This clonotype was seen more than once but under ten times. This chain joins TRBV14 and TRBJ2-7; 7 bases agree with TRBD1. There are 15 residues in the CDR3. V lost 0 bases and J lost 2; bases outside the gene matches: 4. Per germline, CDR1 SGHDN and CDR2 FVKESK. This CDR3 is CASSQDYGTAYEQYF. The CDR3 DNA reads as TGTGCCAGCAGCCAAGATTACGGGACAGCCTACGAGCAGTACTTC.

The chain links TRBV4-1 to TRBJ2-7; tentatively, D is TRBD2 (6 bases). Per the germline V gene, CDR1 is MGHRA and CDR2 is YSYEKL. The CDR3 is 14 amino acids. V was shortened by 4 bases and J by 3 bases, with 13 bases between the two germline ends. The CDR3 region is CASSLLAFNYEQYF. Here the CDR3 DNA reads TGCGCCAGCAGCCTACTAGCTTTTAACTACGAGCAGTACTTC.

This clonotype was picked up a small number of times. CDR3 sequence (DNA): TGTGCCAGTAGCAAACGAGGTTCTGGAAACACCATATATTTT. Amino acids: CASSKRGSGNTIYF. The chain recombines TRBV19 with TRBJ1-3; D is unclear. Trimming shortened V by 6 bases and J by 1 base, and 10 bases separated the two germline ends. The germline gives CDR1 LNHDA, CDR2 SQIVND (reference sequence). CDR3 size: 14 residues.

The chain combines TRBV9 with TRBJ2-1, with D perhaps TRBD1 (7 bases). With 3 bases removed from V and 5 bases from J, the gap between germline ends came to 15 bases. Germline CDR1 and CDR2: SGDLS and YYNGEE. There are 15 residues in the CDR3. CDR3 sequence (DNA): TGTGCCAGCAGCGCACTCCCCAGGGGGGACAATGAGCAGTTCTTC. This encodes CASSALPRGDNEQFF. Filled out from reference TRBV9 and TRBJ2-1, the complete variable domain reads DSGVTQTPKHLITATGQRVTLRCSPRSGDLSVYWYQQSLDQGLQFLIQYYNGEERAKGNILERFSAQQFPDLHSELNLSSLELGDSALYFCASSALPRGDNEQFFGPGTRLTVL.

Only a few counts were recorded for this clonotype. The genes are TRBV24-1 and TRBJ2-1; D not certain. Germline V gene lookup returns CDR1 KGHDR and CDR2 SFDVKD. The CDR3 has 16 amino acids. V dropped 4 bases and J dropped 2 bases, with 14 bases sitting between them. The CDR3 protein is CATSDLAVRTYNEQFF. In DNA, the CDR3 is TGTGCCACCAGTGACTTAGCCGTGAGGACCTACAATGAGCAGTTCTTC.

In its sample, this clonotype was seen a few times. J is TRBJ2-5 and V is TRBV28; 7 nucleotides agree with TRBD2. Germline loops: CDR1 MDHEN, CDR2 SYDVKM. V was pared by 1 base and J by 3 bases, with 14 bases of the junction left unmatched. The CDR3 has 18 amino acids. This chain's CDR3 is CASSLLLAAGPSKETQYF. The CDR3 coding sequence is TGTGCCAGCAGTTTATTGCTAGCGGCAGGCCCTTCCAAAGAGACCCAGTACTTC.

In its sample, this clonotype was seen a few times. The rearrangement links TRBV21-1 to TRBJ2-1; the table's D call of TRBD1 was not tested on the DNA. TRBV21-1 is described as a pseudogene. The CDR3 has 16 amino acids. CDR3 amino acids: CASSNGDRVTLNEQFF. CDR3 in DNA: TGTGCCAGCAGTAATGGGGACAGGGTGACCCTCAATGAGCAGTTCTTC.

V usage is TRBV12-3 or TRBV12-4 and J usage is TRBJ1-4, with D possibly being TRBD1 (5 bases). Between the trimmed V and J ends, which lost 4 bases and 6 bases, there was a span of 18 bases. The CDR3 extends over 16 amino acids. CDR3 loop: CASSYTPGPKYEKLFF. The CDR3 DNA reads TGTGCCAGCAGTTACACACCGGGACCCAAATATGAAAAACTGTTTTTT.

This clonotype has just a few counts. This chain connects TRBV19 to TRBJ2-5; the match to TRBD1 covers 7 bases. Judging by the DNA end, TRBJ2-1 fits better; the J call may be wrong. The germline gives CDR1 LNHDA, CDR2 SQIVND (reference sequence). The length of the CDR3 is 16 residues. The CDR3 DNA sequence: TGTGCCAGTAGTATCTCGGACAGGACAGACTACAATGAGCAGTTCTTC. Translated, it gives CASSISDRTDYNEQFF.

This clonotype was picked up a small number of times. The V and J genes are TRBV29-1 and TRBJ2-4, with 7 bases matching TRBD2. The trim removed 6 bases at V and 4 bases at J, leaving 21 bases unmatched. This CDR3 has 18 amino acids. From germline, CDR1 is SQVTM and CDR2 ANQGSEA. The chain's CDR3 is CSVGQSGIGAQPKNIQYF. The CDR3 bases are TGCAGCGTCGGTCAAAGCGGGATTGGCGCTCAGCCTAAAAACATTCAGTACTTC.

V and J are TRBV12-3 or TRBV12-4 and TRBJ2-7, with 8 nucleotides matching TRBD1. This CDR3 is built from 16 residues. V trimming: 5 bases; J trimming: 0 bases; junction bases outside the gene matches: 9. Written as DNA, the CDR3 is TGTGCCAGCAGTCCAACCCGACAGGGGTTCTCCTACGAGCAGTACTTC. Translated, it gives CASSPTRQGFSYEQYF.

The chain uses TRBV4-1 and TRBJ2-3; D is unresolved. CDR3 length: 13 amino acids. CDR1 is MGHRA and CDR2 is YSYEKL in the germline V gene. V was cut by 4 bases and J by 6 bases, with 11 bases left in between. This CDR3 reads CASSRTNWDTQYF. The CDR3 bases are TGCGCCAGCAGCCGCACCAACTGGGATACGCAGTATTTT.

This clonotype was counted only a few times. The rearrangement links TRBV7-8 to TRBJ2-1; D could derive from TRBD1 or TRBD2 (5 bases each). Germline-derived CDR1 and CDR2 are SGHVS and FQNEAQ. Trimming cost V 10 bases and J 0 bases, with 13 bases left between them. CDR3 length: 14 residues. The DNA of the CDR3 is TGTGCCACGGGGCTAAGTAGCTCCTACAATGAGCAGTTCTTC. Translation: CATGLSSSYNEQFF.